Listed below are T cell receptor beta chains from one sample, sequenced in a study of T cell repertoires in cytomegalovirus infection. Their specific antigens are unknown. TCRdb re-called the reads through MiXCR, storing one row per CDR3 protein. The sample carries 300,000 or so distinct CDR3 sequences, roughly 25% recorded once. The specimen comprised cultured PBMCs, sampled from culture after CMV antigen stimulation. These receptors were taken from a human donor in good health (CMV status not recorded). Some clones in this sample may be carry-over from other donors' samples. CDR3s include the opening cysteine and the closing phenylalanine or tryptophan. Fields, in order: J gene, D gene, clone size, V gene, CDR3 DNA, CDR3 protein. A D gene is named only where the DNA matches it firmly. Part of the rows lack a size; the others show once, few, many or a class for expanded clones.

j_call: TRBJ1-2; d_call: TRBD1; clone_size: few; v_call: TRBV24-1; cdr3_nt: TGTGCCACCAGTGACGCCCGACAGGGGAGGAATGGCTACACCTTC; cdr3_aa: CATSDARQGRNGYTF
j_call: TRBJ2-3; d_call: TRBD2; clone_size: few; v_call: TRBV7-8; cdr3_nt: TGTGCCAGCAGCCTAGCGGGGGGGAGGTCCCAGTATTTT; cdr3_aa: CASSLAGGRSQYF
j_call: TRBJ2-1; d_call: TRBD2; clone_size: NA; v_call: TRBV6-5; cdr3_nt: TGTGCCAGCAGTTACTCTGGGACTAGCGAGCATTACAATGAGCAGTTCTTC; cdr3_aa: CASSYSGTSEHYNEQFF
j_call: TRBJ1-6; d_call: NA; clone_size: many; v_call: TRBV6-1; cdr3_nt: TGTGCCAGCAGTGAAATGGAAAACTCACCCCTCCACTTT; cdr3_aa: CASSEMENSPLHF
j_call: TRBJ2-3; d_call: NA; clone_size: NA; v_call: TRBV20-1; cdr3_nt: TGCAGTGCGAGCAGTTTGGGGGGTCCTAGCACAGATACGCAGTATTTT; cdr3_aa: CSASSLGGPSTDTQYF
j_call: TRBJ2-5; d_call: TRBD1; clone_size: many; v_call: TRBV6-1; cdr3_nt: TGTGCCAGCAGACAACCGGGACAGGGAGAGACCCAGTACTTC; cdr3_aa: CASRQPGQGETQYF
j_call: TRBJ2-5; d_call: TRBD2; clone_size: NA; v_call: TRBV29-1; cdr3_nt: TGCAGCGTCGTGTGGACTAGCGCTCGACAAGAGAACCAGTACTTC; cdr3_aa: CSVVWTSARQENQYF
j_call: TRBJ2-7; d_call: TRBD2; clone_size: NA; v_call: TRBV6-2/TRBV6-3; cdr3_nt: TGTGCCAGCAAAGCGGGAGTAAATGAGCAGTACTTC; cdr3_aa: CASKAGVNEQYF
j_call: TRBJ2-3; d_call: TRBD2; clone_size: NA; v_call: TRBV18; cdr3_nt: TGTGCCAGCTCACCACCGGGACTAGCTTTCGCAGATACGCAGTATTTT; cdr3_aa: CASSPPGLAFADTQYF
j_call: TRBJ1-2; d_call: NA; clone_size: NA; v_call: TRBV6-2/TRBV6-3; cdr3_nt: TGTGCCAGCAGTTACTCCCGCACAGGGTCACGAGTCACCTTC; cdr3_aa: CASSYSRTGSRVTF
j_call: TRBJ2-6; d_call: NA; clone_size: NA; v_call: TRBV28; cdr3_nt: TGTGCCAGTGAGACCTCTGGGGCCAACGTCCTGACTTTC; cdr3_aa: CASETSGANVLTF
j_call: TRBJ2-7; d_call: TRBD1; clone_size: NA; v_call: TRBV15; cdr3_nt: TGTGCCACCAGCAGACCGGGACAGTCTACAGCCAAGCAGTACTTC; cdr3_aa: CATSRPGQSTAKQYF
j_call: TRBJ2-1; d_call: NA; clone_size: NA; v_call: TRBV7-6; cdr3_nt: TGTGCCAGCAGCCCCGGTGTGCCCAGTTATGAGCAGTTCTTC; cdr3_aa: CASSPGVPSYEQFF
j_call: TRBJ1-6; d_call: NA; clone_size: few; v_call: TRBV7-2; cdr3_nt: TGTGCCAGCAGGAACCCCCACCGTAATTCACCCCTCCACTTT; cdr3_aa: CASRNPHRNSPLHF
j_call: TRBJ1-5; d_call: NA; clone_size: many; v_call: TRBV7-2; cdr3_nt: TGTGCCAGCAGCTTAGGGCAGTATAGCAATCAGCCCCAGCATTTT; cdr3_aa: CASSLGQYSNQPQHF
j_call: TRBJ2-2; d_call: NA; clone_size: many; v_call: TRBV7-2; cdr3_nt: TGTGCCAGCAGCCAGTCCATGGGTAGGGAGCTGTTTTTT; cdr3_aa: CASSQSMGRELFF
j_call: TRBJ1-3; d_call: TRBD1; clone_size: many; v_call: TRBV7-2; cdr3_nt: TGTGCCAGCAGTTGGATGGGACAGTCGGGAAACACCATATATTTT; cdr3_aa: CASSWMGQSGNTIYF
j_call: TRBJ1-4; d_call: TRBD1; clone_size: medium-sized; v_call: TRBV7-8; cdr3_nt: TGTGCCAGCAGATCCCCAGGGGGCCTGACTAATGAAAAACTGTTTTTT; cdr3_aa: CASRSPGGLTNEKLFF
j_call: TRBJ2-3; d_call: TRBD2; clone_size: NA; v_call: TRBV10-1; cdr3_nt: TGCGCCAGCAGTGAGTCGGTTCGGACTAGCCTAGATACGCAGTATTTT; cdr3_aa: CASSESVRTSLDTQYF
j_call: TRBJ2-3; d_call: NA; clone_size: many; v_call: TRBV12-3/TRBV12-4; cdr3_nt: TGTGCCAGCAGCTCCACCGGGAGCACAGATACGCAGTATTTT; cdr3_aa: CASSSTGSTDTQYF
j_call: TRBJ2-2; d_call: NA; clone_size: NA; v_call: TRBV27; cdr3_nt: TGTGCCAGCAGTTTACAGTTGTCCGGGGAGCTGTTTTTT; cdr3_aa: CASSLQLSGELFF
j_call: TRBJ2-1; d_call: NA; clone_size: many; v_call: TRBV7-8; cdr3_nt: TGTGCCAGCAGCTTAAAGGTGGGGTGGGATGAGCAGTTCTTC; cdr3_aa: CASSLKVGWDEQFF
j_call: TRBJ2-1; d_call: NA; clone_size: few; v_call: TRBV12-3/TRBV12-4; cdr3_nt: TGTGCCAGCACCTCCGGATTATCGGACCTTGAGTCCTTC; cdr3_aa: CASTSGLSDLESF
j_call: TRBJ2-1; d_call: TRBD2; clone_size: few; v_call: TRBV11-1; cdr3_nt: TGTGCCAGCAGCCCGGGGGGGGAAACATACAATGAGCAGTTCTTC; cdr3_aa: CASSPGGETYNEQFF
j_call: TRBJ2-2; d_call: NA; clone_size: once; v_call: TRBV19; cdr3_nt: TGTGCCAGTCGATCGGGGGTTAACACCGGGGAGCTGTTTTTT; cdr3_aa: CASRSGVNTGELFF
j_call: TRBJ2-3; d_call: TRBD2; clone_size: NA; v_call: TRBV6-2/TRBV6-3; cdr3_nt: TGTGCCAGCAGCGGGACTAGCGGGAGTTATGCAGATACGCAGTATTTT; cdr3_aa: CASSGTSGSYADTQYF
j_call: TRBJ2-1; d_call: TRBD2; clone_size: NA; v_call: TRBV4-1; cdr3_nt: TGCGCCAGCAGCCAAGATAGGGGGACTAGCCTCTACAATGAGCAGTTCTTC; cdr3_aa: CASSQDRGTSLYNEQFF
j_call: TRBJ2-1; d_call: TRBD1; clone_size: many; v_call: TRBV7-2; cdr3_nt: TGTGCCAGCAGCTTAGTCGGGGCAGGGGGATACAATGAGCAGTTCTTC; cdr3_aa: CASSLVGAGGYNEQFF
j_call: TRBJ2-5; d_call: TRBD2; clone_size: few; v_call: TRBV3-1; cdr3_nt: TGTGCCAGCAGCCAAGGCGGGACTAGCGGGAAGCGGTCCCAGTACTTC; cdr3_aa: CASSQGGTSGKRSQYF
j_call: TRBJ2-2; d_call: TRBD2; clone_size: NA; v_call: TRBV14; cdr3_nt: TGTGCCAGCAGCTCCCGGTGGAGCGGGGGCGGGGAGCTGTTTTTT; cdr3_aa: CASSSRWSGGGELFF
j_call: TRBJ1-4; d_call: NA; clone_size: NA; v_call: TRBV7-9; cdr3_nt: TGTGCCAGCAGCTTAGCTAGGGCTAATGAAAAACTGTTTTTT; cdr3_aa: CASSLARANEKLFF
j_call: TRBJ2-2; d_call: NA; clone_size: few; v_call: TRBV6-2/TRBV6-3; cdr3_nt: TGTGCCAGCACCAACGCCGGATCGATCGGCGGGGAGCTGTTTTTT; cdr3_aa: CASTNAGSIGGELFF
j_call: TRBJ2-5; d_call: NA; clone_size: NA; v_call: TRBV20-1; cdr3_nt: TGCAGTGCTAGTTCGGTGGGACCGATGAGGGGAAAGGAGACCCAGTACTTC; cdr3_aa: CSASSVGPMRGKETQYF
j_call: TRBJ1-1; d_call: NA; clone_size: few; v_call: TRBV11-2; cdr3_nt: TGTGCCAGCAGCTCGAACGCGGCCTCGAACACTGAAGCTTTCTTT; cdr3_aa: CASSSNAASNTEAFF
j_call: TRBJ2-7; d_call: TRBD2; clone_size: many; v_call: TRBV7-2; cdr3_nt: TGTGCCAGCAGCCCGCGACTAGCGGGAGGCTACGAGCAGTACTTC; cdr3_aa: CASSPRLAGGYEQYF
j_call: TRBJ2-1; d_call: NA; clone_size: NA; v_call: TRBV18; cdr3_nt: TGTGCCAGCTCACCACCGACCGGGGGTCTCAATGAGCAGTTCTTC; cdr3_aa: CASSPPTGGLNEQFF
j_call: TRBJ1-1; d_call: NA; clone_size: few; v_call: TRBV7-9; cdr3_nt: TGTGCCAGCAGCTTGACTCCGGGACGGCCTAACACTGAAGCTTTCTTT; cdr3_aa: CASSLTPGRPNTEAFF
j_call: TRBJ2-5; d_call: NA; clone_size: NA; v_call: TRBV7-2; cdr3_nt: TGTGCCAGCAGCTTAGGAGGGTTGGGGCCCCTGGGGACCCAGTACTTC; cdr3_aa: CASSLGGLGPLGTQYF
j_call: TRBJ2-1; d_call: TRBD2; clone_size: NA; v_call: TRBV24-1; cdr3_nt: TGTGCCACCAGTGACGGACTAGCGGGAGGAGGCAATGAGCAGTTCTTC; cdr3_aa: CATSDGLAGGGNEQFF
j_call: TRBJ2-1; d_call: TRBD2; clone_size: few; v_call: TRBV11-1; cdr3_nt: TGTGCCAGCAGCTTAGGCGGGAGGGCCCTCGGTGAGCAGTTCTTC; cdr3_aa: CASSLGGRALGEQFF
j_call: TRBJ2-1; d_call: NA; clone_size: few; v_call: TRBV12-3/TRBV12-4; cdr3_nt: TGTGCCAGCAGTTCGGACGAATACAATGAGCAGTTCTTC; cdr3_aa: CASSSDEYNEQFF
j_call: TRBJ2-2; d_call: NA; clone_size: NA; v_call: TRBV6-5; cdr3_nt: TGTGCCAGCAGTGCCCGGAAGAGGACCACCGGGGAGCTGTTTTTT; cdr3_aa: CASSARKRTTGELFF
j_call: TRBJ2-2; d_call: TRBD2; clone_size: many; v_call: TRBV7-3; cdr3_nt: TGTGCCAGCAGTATACTAGCGGGAGGGCCCGGGGAGCTGTTTTTT; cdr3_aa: CASSILAGGPGELFF
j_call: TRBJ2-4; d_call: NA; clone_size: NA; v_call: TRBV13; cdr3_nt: TGTGCCAGCAGCTATCAGGGCCAGAGAAACATTCAGTACTTC; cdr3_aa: CASSYQGQRNIQYF
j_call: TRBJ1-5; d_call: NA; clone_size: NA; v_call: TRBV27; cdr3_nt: TGTGCCAGGGCAGGAAGATATTATAGCAATCAGCCCCAGCATTTT; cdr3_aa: CARAGRYYSNQPQHF